This is a list of T cell receptor beta chains from one sample in a study of blood T cells in healthy people across ages. TCRdb ran MiXCR on the 5' RACE reads and lists one entry per CDR3 protein. The table shows 730,000 or so distinct CDR3 sequences, with approximately 43% occurring only once. The sample consisted of blood. These receptors were obtained from a woman aged 60 to 75 in good health. The CDR3 runs from the conserved cysteine through the conserved F or W. The D gene is left open where the match is weak. Clone sizes are given selectively: once, few, many, or a class where the clone is expanded.

j_call v_call clone_size d_call cdr3_aa cdr3_nt
TRBJ2-7 TRBV4-1 NA NA CASSQGISYEQYF TGCGCCAGCAGCCAAGGAATTTCCTACGAGCAGTACTTC
TRBJ1-6 TRBV7-2 NA NA CTSSSDLPPLHF TGTACCAGCAGCTCGGACCTGCCGCCCCTCCACTTT
TRBJ2-7 TRBV28 few NA CASSFANLGGEEQYF TGTGCCAGCAGTTTTGCCAACCTGGGGGGAGAAGAGCAGTACTTC
TRBJ2-5 TRBV20-1 few NA CSAGRSLFQETQYF TGCAGTGCCGGGCGTTCACTCTTCCAAGAGACCCAGTACTTC
TRBJ1-2 TRBV7-7 NA TRBD1 CASSLAAGGGGYTF TGTGCCAGCAGCTTAGCGGCAGGGGGTGGAGGCTACACCTTC
TRBJ1-2 TRBV3-1 NA TRBD1 CASSTGTGELNYGYTF TGTGCCAGCAGCACCGGGACAGGGGAACTCAACTATGGCTACACCTTC
TRBJ2-7 TRBV5-1 NA NA CASSPASIRSSYEQYF TGCGCCAGCAGCCCGGCTAGTATTAGAAGCTCCTACGAGCAGTACTTC
TRBJ2-7 TRBV7-3 NA NA CASSSRQTSYNEQYF TGTGCCAGCAGCTCAAGACAGACATCCTACAATGAGCAGTACTTC
TRBJ2-7 TRBV10-2 NA TRBD2 CASSESGGSGSYEQYF TGCGCCAGCAGTGAGTCGGGAGGGAGCGGGTCCTACGAGCAGTACTTC
TRBJ2-3 TRBV6-5 NA NA CASSFQGDSTDTQYF TGTGCCAGCAGTTTTCAGGGAGATTCCACAGATACGCAGTATTTT
TRBJ1-1 TRBV29-1 few NA CSVEVTFRMGEAFF TGCAGCGTTGAAGTGACATTTCGTATGGGTGAAGCTTTCTTT
TRBJ1-4 TRBV25-1 NA TRBD1 CASGEGQGRLDEKLFF TGTGCCAGCGGTGAGGGACAGGGAAGGCTCGATGAAAAACTGTTTTTT
TRBJ2-1 TRBV20-1 NA NA CSASKRGASSYNEQFF TGCAGTGCTTCAAAGAGGGGAGCGAGCTCCTACAATGAGCAGTTCTTC
TRBJ2-1 TRBV11-2 few TRBD1 CASSLVRTGIDNEQFF TGTGCCAGCAGCTTAGTTAGGACAGGGATTGACAATGAGCAGTTCTTC
TRBJ2-1 TRBV5-1 NA TRBD2 CASSPRGGLAGHEQFF TGCGCCAGCAGCCCCCGAGGGGGACTAGCGGGCCATGAGCAGTTCTTC
TRBJ1-2 TRBV13 NA TRBD1 CASSSGTGGDGYTF TGTGCCAGCAGCTCCGGGACAGGAGGCGATGGCTACACCTTC
TRBJ2-3 TRBV7-2 few NA CASSLAGGPSTDTQYF TGTGCCAGCAGCTTAGCAGGGGGGCCGAGCACAGATACGCAGTATTTT
TRBJ1-2 TRBV28 NA NA CASSVIGTNYGYTF TGTGCCAGCAGTGTGATCGGGACCAACTATGGCTACACCTTC
TRBJ2-7 TRBV25-1 few TRBD1 CASSVAGGLGEQYF TGTGCCAGCAGTGTCGCAGGGGGCTTGGGCGAGCAGTACTTC
TRBJ1-1 TRBV9 many TRBD1 CASSVGQLNTEAFF TGTGCCAGCAGCGTGGGACAGTTGAACACTGAAGCTTTCTTT
TRBJ2-3 TRBV10-3 many NA CAISPATDTQYF TGTGCCATCAGTCCCGCGACAGATACGCAGTATTTT
TRBJ2-1 TRBV5-5 NA TRBD2 CASSRIRTSGYEQFF TGTGCCAGCAGCCGAATCAGGACTAGCGGGTATGAGCAGTTCTTC
TRBJ2-7 TRBV30 few TRBD1 CAWRGDRGPYEQYF TGTGCCTGGAGAGGAGACAGGGGTCCCTACGAGCAGTACTTC
TRBJ2-3 TRBV29-1 few NA CSVEDRGSDTQYF TGCAGCGTTGAAGATCGTGGGTCAGATACGCAGTATTTT
TRBJ2-3 TRBV3-1 NA TRBD2 CASSQAGGNTDTQYF TGTGCCAGCAGCCAAGCGGGGGGGAACACAGATACGCAGTATTTT
TRBJ2-7 TRBV4-2 few TRBD2 CASSQEYGGGVSEQYF TGTGCCAGCAGCCAAGAATACGGCGGGGGGGTCTCCGAGCAGTACTTC
TRBJ1-2 TRBV20-1 few TRBD1 CSAWVDRGKNYGYTF TGCAGTGCTTGGGTTGACAGGGGAAAAAACTATGGCTACACCTTC
TRBJ2-7 TRBV15 many NA CATSREGLGSYEQYF TGTGCCACCAGCAGAGAGGGGCTGGGTTCCTACGAGCAGTACTTC
TRBJ2-7 TRBV12-3/TRBV12-4 few TRBD1 CASRRTGTGRYEQYF TGTGCCAGCAGGAGAACCGGGACAGGACGATACGAGCAGTACTTC
TRBJ2-3 TRBV4-3 NA NA CASSQDLGTDTQYF TGCGCCAGCAGCCAAGATTTGGGCACAGATACGCAGTATTTT
TRBJ2-1 TRBV20-1 NA NA CSARRGNEQFF TGCAGTGCTAGGAGGGGGAATGAGCAGTTCTTC
TRBJ2-1 TRBV18 once NA CASSPSCNEQFF TGTGCCAGCTCACCAAGTTGTAATGAGCAGTTCTTC
TRBJ1-4 TRBV10-3 few NA CAISESGADEKLFF TGTGCCATCAGTGAGTCAGGGGCAGATGAAAAACTGTTTTTT
TRBJ2-7 TRBV29-1 NA TRBD1 CSIHPGTDYNEQYF TGCAGCATCCACCCCGGGACAGACTACAATGAGCAGTACTTC
TRBJ1-1 TRBV5-1 NA TRBD1 CASSFGDRGLEAFF TGCGCCAGCAGCTTCGGGGACAGGGGGCTCGAAGCTTTCTTT
TRBJ2-1 TRBV28 NA TRBD1 CASSLSGQTQETQFF TGTGCCAGCAGTTTATCGGGACAGACCCAAGAGACCCAGTTCTTC
TRBJ2-6 TRBV2 few NA CASTLDGNSGANVLTF TGTGCCAGCACTTTGGACGGGAACTCTGGGGCCAACGTCCTGACTTTC
TRBJ2-7 TRBV27 NA TRBD2 CASRGILAGPYEQYF TGTGCCAGCAGGGGGATCCTAGCGGGGCCTTACGAGCAGTACTTC
TRBJ2-6 TRBV5-1 NA TRBD1 CASSLRGQSSGANVLTF TGCGCCAGCAGCTTAAGGGGGCAGAGCTCTGGGGCCAACGTCCTGACTTTC
TRBJ2-2 TRBV7-3 once NA CASSLTGGFLTGELFF TGTGCCAGCAGCTTAACTGGCGGGTTCCTCACCGGGGAGCTGTTTTTT
TRBJ1-2 TRBV18 NA NA CASSPDLSGYTF TGTGCCAGCTCACCAGATCTATCTGGCTACACCTTC